These 16 T cell receptor beta chains were all obtained from the same sample, sequenced in a study of T cell responses to AZD1222 COVID-19 vaccine. TCRdb keeps only in-frame clones here, not all; method: immunoSEQ multiplex PCR. Here the sample spans about 150,000 clones, 70% to 90% being singletons. The specimen was peripheral blood, collected on day 0 of AZD1222 vaccination. The source of these receptors is an adult in good health.

The chain recombines TRBV2 with TRBJ2-1, with D tentatively TRBD2 (6 bases). CDR3 length: 15 residues. Trimming shortened V by 3 bases and J by 0 bases, and 9 bases separated the two germline ends. Germline-derived CDR1 and CDR2 are SNHLY and FYNNEI. The CDR3 region is CASSEYSGSYNEQFF. CDR3 bases: TGTGCCAGCAGTGAGTATAGCGGCTCCTACAATGAGCAGTTCTTC. The whole variable domain, remainder taken from reference TRBV2 and TRBJ2-1, is EPEVTQTPSHQVTQMGQEVILRCVPISNHLYFYWYRQILGQKVEFLVSFYNNEISEKSEIFDDQFSVERPDGSNFTLKIRSTKLEDSAMYFCASSEYSGSYNEQFFGPGTRLTVL.

The chain links TRBV12-3 or TRBV12-4 to TRBJ2-1; D is unclear. Trimming took 4 bases from V and 15 from J, leaving 19 bases between them. The CDR3 loop spans 13 amino acids. CDR3 in amino acids: CASSSPPVTIGFF. CDR3 coding DNA: TGTGCCAGCAGTTCCCCACCCGTTACCATAGGGTTCTTC.

This clone was counted between two and nine times. The chain uses TRBV28 and TRBJ1-3; no clear D. Germline V gene data show CDR1 as MDHEN and CDR2 as SYDVKM. Trimming took 11 bases from V and 3 from J, leaving 14 bases between them. This CDR3 region has 13 residues. DNA of the CDR3: TGTGCCTTCAAGGCGGCCGGTGGAAACACCATATATTTT. Translating gives CAFKAAGGNTIYF.

The chain has TRBV9 and TRBJ2-7; 7 bases are shared with TRBD1. Germline V gene lookup returns CDR1 SGDLS and CDR2 YYNGEE. CDR3 length: 15 residues. The junction had 5 bases not matched to a gene; V was cut back by 2 bases and J by 0 bases. This CDR3 is CASSVGTVSSYEQYF. CDR3 sequence (DNA): TGTGCCAGCAGCGTCGGGACAGTGAGCTCCTACGAGCAGTACTTC. The entire variable domain, with the rest obtained from reference TRBV9 and TRBJ2-7, is as follows: DSGVTQTPKHLITATGQRVTLRCSPRSGDLSVYWYQQSLDQGLQFLIQYYNGEERAKGNILERFSAQQFPDLHSELNLSSLELGDSALYFCASSVGTVSSYEQYFGPGTRLTVT.

The gene calls are TRBV7-8 and TRBJ1-2, with D possibly TRBD1 on 5 matching bases. CDR3 size: 14 residues. V shed 8 bases and J shed 2 bases, with 15 bases lying between them. CDR1 is SGHVS and CDR2 is FQNEAQ in the germline V gene. The CDR3 sequence is CASGRGGTNYGYTF. In nucleotides, the CDR3 is TGTGCCAGCGGCCGGGGAGGGACCAACTATGGCTACACCTTC. Full variable domain (outside the CDR3, taken from reference TRBV7-8 and TRBJ1-2): GAGVSQSPRYKVAKRGQDVALRCDPISGHVSLFWYQQALGQGPEFLTYFQNEAQLDKSGLPSDRFFAERPEGSVSTLKIQRTQQEDSAVYLCASGRGGTNYGYTFGSGTRLTVV.

The chain uses TRBV28 and TRBJ1-2; TRBD1 is a possible D gene (5 bases). Trimming cost V 6 bases and J 5 bases, with 16 bases left between them. Germline CDR1 is MDHEN and CDR2 is SYDVKM. The CDR3 consists of 14 residues. The CDR3 loop is CASSLGGGSYGYTF. For the CDR3, the DNA is TGTGCCAGCAGCCTGGGGGGAGGATCGTATGGCTACACCTTC.

V and J are TRBV3-1 (or the pseudogene TRBV3-2) and TRBJ1-2, with D unclear. CDR3 size: 14 residues. In germline, CDR1 is LGHDT, CDR2 YNNKEL (reference sequence). V lost 3 bases and J lost 2, with 10 bases in between. Written as DNA, the CDR3 is TGTGCCAGCAGCCAGCCTACGGAGAACTATGGCTACACCTTC. It is translated as CASSQPTENYGYTF.

Comments on this clone: At one of its ends the junction is not consistent with the germline gene, which may arise from a read error. V usage is TRBV11-1 and J usage is TRBJ2-2; tentative D call: TRBD2 (6 bases). The CDR3 sequence is 16 residues long. Per the germline V gene, CDR1 is SGHAT and CDR2 is FQDESV (reference sequence). The CDR3 is CASSRDPAGQHRGAVF. The CDR3 nucleotides are TGTGCCAGCAGCCGTGACCCAGCGGGCCAACACCGGGGAGCTGTTTTT.

The chain employs TRBV9 and TRBJ2-3; tentatively, D is TRBD2 (5 bases). Trimming removed 3 bases at V and 0 bases at J, with 17 bases between. The length of the CDR3 is 17 residues. Germline CDR1 is SGDLS and CDR2 is YYNGEE. The DNA for the CDR3 is TGTGCCAGCAGCGGCTGGACGGGAAGTGCTAGCACAGATACGCAGTATTTT. It yields the protein CASSGWTGSASTDTQYF.

This clone was detected a few times. V and J are TRBV27 and TRBJ1-5, with TRBD1 as a possible D gene (6 bases). The V gene's germline CDR1 is MNHEY and CDR2 SMNVEV (reference sequence). There are 15 residues in the CDR3. V was pared by 6 bases and J by 5 bases, with 17 bases between. CDR3 protein: CASRAGTKEDQPQHF. The CDR3, as DNA: TGTGCCAGCAGAGCCGGGACAAAGGAGGATCAGCCCCAGCATTTT.

The rearrangement links TRBV7-9 to TRBJ2-4; D gene ambiguous. This CDR3 contains 16 residues. Germline loops: CDR1 SEHNR, CDR2 FQNEAQ (reference sequence). Trimming left V 4 bases short and J 1 base short, with 14 bases between. CDR3 bases: TGTGCCAGCAGCTCGGCCTGGGATTCGGCCAAAAACATTCAGTACTTC. It specifies CASSSAWDSAKNIQYF.

CDR3 DNA: TGTGCCACCAGCAGGGGATTCTACGAGCAGTACTTC. It is translated as CATSRGFYEQYF. The genes are TRBV15 and TRBJ2-7; D uncertain. Trimming took off 3 bases at V and 3 bases at J, with 6 bases between the two ends. CDR3 length: 12 amino acids. Germline V gene sequence: CDR1 LNHNV, CDR2 YYDKDF (reference sequence).

This clone was recorded a few times. The V call is TRBV10-1, the J call TRBJ1-4; D might be TRBD1 (5 bases). The length of the CDR3 is 15 residues. Trimming took 1 base from V and 8 from J, leaving 14 bases between them. Germline assignment: CDR1 WNHNN and CDR2 SYGVQD (reference sequence). DNA for the CDR3: TGCGCCAGCAGTGAGTTGGAGGGACTTAGCGAAAAACTGTTTTTT. Its protein product is CASSELEGLSEKLFF.

This chain links TRBV29-1 with TRBJ2-7; D gene ambiguous. Germline CDR1 is SQVTM and CDR2 is ANQGSEA. Trimming cost V 4 bases and J 6 bases, with 13 bases left between them. The CDR3 runs 12 residues. CDR3 sequence reads: CSVGHNEAEQYF. The CDR3 bases are TGCAGCGTTGGACATAACGAGGCCGAGCAGTACTTC.

The chain recombines TRBV27 with TRBJ2-1; 12 bases are shared with TRBD2. This CDR3 is 13 amino acids long. The V gene's germline CDR1 is MNHEY and CDR2 SMNVEV (reference sequence). V lost 6 bases and J lost 6; bases outside the gene matches: 0. CDR3 coding DNA: TGTGCCAGCAGACTAGCGGGAGGCAATGAGCAGTTCTTC. This encodes CASRLAGGNEQFF.

The rearrangement joins TRBV12-5 to TRBJ2-7; TRBD1 matches at 9 bases. CDR1 is LGHNT and CDR2 is FRNRAP in the germline V gene. After removal of 4 bases from V and 4 bases from J, the junction contained 8 bases not matched to a gene. There are 15 residues in the CDR3. The CDR3: CASGSYRDREYEQYF. DNA for the CDR3: TGTGCTAGTGGTTCGTACCGGGACAGGGAATACGAGCAGTACTTC.